Listed below are T cell receptor beta chains from one sample, sequenced in a study of T cells in Graves' hyperthyroidism and ophthalmopathy. A single record per CDR3 protein comes from TCRdb applying MiXCR to the multiplex PCR reads. The table includes a few hundred thousand distinct CDR3 sequences, 15% to 20% detected once. Specimen: blood. The receptors shown here come from a woman aged 18-30 years with Graves' ophthalmopathy. CDR3s include the opening cysteine and the closing phenylalanine or tryptophan. D genes are given only for firm matches. Clone sizes are given selectively: once, few, many, or a class where the clone is expanded.

TRBJ2-7 | TRBV5-1 | - | - | CASSLQGRPPTYEQYF | TGCGCCAGCAGCTTACAGGGCCGCCCACCAACCTACGAGCAGTACTTC
TRBJ1-5 | TRBV30 | many | - | CAWSVLRGHQPQHF | TGTGCCTGGAGTGTACTAAGGGGTCATCAGCCCCAGCATTTT
TRBJ1-2 | TRBV28 | many | TRBD1 | CASSATGGRQGYTF | TGTGCCAGCAGTGCTACAGGGGGCCGCCAGGGCTACACCTTC
TRBJ2-7 | TRBV25-1 | - | TRBD2 | CASSETGTSGYEQYF | TGTGCCAGCAGTGAAACCGGGACTAGCGGATACGAGCAGTACTTC
TRBJ1-1 | TRBV6-2/TRBV6-3 | many | - | CASSYSTALWTEAFF | TGTGCCAGCAGTTACTCGACCGCCCTTTGGACTGAAGCTTTCTTT
TRBJ2-7 | TRBV28 | - | - | CASSFNAGAYEQYF | TGTGCCAGCAGTTTTAACGCAGGGGCCTACGAGCAGTACTTC
TRBJ2-1 | TRBV11-2 | few | - | CASSIGRRTTLNNEQFF | TGTGCCAGCAGCATTGGCAGGAGGACTACCCTTAACAATGAGCAGTTCTTC
TRBJ2-3 | TRBV28 | - | - | CASLRTVEDTQYF | TGTGCCAGCTTAAGGACAGTGGAGGATACGCAGTATTTT
TRBJ1-1 | TRBV6-1 | many | - | CASSSHRGTEAFF | TGTGCCAGCAGTTCCCATCGGGGAACTGAAGCTTTCTTT
TRBJ2-1 | TRBV29-1 | - | - | CSVVPTRAREQFF | TGCAGCGTTGTCCCCACTAGGGCCCGCGAGCAGTTCTTC
TRBJ1-1 | TRBV29-1 | - | TRBD1 | CSVRDRGDTEAFF | TGCAGCGTGAGGGACAGGGGGGACACTGAAGCTTTCTTT
TRBJ2-7 | TRBV5-1 | many | - | CASSLGDIGYEQYF | TGCGCCAGCAGCTTGGGGGACATCGGCTACGAGCAGTACTTC
TRBJ2-2 | TRBV6-1 | - | TRBD1 | CASNSGTANTGELFF | TGTGCCAGCAACTCCGGGACAGCGAACACCGGGGAGCTGTTTTTT
TRBJ2-1 | TRBV7-2 | many | - | CASSLDYGRPQFF | TGTGCCAGCAGCTTAGATTATGGCAGGCCCCAGTTCTTC
TRBJ2-7 | TRBV27 | few | - | CASSLTGQYEQYF | TGTGCCAGCAGTTTAACCGGACAGTACGAGCAGTACTTC
TRBJ1-1 | TRBV7-8 | many | TRBD1 | CASSPWDRESYYTEAFF | TGTGCCAGCAGCCCCTGGGACAGGGAGTCTTATTACACTGAAGCTTTCTTT
TRBJ1-2 | TRBV13 | many | - | CASSLVIWQNYGYTF | TGTGCCAGCAGCTTAGTTATATGGCAGAACTATGGCTACACCTTC
TRBJ2-5 | TRBV7-2 | - | TRBD2 | CASSLGGREVETQYF | TGTGCCAGCAGCTTAGGAGGGAGGGAGGTTGAGACCCAGTACTTC
TRBJ2-3 | TRBV5-1 | few | TRBD2 | CASKLLAGEGDTQYF | TGCGCCAGCAAACTACTAGCGGGGGAGGGAGATACGCAGTATTTT
TRBJ1-4 | TRBV6-5 | many | TRBD1 | CASSYRTGWAEKLFF | TGTGCCAGCAGTTACCGGACAGGGTGGGCTGAAAAACTGTTTTTT
TRBJ2-1 | TRBV5-4 | - | - | CASSFGKQNRGPYNEQFF | TGTGCCAGCAGCTTTGGGAAACAGAATCGGGGCCCCTACAATGAGCAGTTCTTC
TRBJ2-3 | TRBV6-1 | - | - | CTIKCLFTSTDTQYF | TGTACCATCAAGTGTCTATTTACTAGCACAGATACGCAGTATTTT
TRBJ1-2 | TRBV12-3/TRBV12-4 | - | TRBD1 | CATLPGQDYGYTF | TGTGCCACTCTACCGGGACAGGACTATGGCTACACCTTC
TRBJ2-7 | TRBV5-1 | few | - | CASSLDSGRGEQYF | TGCGCCAGCAGCTTAGATTCGGGGCGAGGGGAGCAGTACTTC
TRBJ1-1 | TRBV30 | many | - | CAWSVVMGAAEAFF | TGTGCCTGGAGTGTAGTGATGGGGGCGGCTGAAGCTTTCTTT
TRBJ2-2 | TRBV2 | many | TRBD1 | CASSDQGETGELFF | TGTGCCAGCAGTGATCAGGGGGAGACCGGGGAGCTGTTTTTT
TRBJ2-3 | TRBV7-9 | - | - | CASSPYEDTQYF | TGTGCCAGCAGCCCCTATGAGGATACGCAGTATTTT
TRBJ2-7 | TRBV11-2 | many | - | CASSSPRTSTYEQYF | TGTGCCAGCAGCTCCCCGAGGACTTCAACCTACGAGCAGTACTTC
TRBJ2-3 | TRBV20-1 | - | TRBD2 | CSAPGTSGTWDTQYF | TGCAGTGCCCCCGGGACTAGCGGCACCTGGGATACGCAGTATTTT
TRBJ2-1 | TRBV12-3/TRBV12-4 | few | TRBD1 | CASSSPDRATYSYNEQFF | TGTGCCAGCAGTTCGCCGGACAGGGCCACATACTCCTACAATGAGCAGTTCTTC
TRBJ2-7 | TRBV5-1 | many | TRBD1 | CASSFGGSTGGFGEQYF | TGCGCCAGCAGCTTTGGGGGTTCGACAGGGGGCTTCGGCGAGCAGTACTTC
TRBJ2-7 | TRBV20-1 | - | TRBD1 | CSARPTGYSYEQYF | TGCAGTGCTAGACCGACAGGGTACTCCTACGAGCAGTACTTC
TRBJ2-5 | TRBV6-1 | - | - | CASSFGRAQETQYF | TGTGCCAGCAGTTTCGGACGGGCCCAAGAGACCCAGTACTTC
TRBJ2-7 | TRBV6-1 | many | - | CASMRIDRSYEQYF | TGTGCCAGCATGCGTATAGACCGATCCTACGAGCAGTACTTC
TRBJ2-3 | TRBV28 | - | TRBD2 | CASRSSGRSRVTDTQYF | TGTGCCAGCAGGTCTAGCGGGAGGTCTCGGGTAACCGATACGCAGTATTTT
TRBJ2-5 | TRBV4-2 | - | - | CASSQVGPQETQYF | TGTGCCAGCAGCCAGGTTGGGCCACAAGAGACCCAGTACTTC
TRBJ2-1 | TRBV20-1 | - | TRBD2 | CSASGLAGVRGEQFF | TGCAGTGCTAGTGGACTAGCGGGGGTGCGGGGTGAGCAGTTCTTC
TRBJ2-3 | TRBV7-6 | many | - | CASSLLWEASTDTQYF | TGTGCCAGCAGCTTACTGTGGGAGGCTAGCACAGATACGCAGTATTTT
TRBJ2-1 | TRBV27 | many | - | CASSSSGLLSSYNEQFF | TGTGCCAGCAGTTCCTCAGGGCTACTCAGCTCCTACAATGAGCAGTTCTTC
TRBJ2-3 | TRBV11-2 | - | TRBD1 | CASSPDRGSSDTQYF | TGTGCCAGCAGCCCGGACAGGGGGAGCTCAGATACGCAGTATTTT
TRBJ1-5 | TRBV29-1 | few | TRBD1 | CSVGTGVEQPQHF | TGCAGCGTTGGTACAGGGGTCGAGCAGCCCCAGCATTTT
TRBJ2-2 | TRBV5-1 | few | - | CASSLPPPNTGELFF | TGCGCCAGCAGCTTGCCCCCCCCGAACACCGGGGAGCTGTTTTTT